This T cell receptor (beta chain) emerged from a study of identical twins. Study-level findings and limits: The authors noted that invariant MAIT and iNKT cells could partly confound zero-insertion analyses.

After removal of 6 bases from V and 3 bases from J, the junction contained 14 bases not matched to a gene. Germline V gene data show CDR1 as DFQATT and CDR2 as SNEGSKA (reference sequence). This CDR3 is built from 16 residues. TCRdb re-called the 5' RACE reads through MiXCR, storing one row per CDR3 protein. The sample carries hundreds of thousands of distinct CDR3 sequences, 15% to 20% recorded once. The sample holds many counts of this clonotype. Its antigen remains unidentified. Separately, the same data were catalogued under a study of T cells expressing NK-cell markers. This second study says: A range of about 1.0-7.0% of CD8+ T cells consisted of dominant NKG2C+ clonotypes in more than five donors. The CD3+CD56-NKG2C+ fraction of a handful of donors was likewise dominated by these clonotypes.

The source of this sequence is a woman younger than 30 in good health. The specimen was PBMCs. The gene calls are TRBV20-1 and TRBJ1-2; the match to TRBD1 covers 9 bases. The DNA of the CDR3 is TGCAGTGCCAATAAGATACAGGGGGCAAGCGACTATGGCTACACCTTC. This sequence encodes CSANKIQGASDYGYTF.